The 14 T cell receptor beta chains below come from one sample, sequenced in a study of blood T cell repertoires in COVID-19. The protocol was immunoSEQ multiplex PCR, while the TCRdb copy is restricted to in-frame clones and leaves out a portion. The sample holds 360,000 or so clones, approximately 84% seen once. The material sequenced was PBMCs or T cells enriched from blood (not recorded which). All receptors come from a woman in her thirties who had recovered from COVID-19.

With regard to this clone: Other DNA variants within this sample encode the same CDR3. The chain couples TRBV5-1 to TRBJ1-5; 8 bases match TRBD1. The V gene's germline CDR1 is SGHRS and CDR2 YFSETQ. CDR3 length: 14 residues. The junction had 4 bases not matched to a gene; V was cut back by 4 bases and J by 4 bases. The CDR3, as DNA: TGCGCCAGCAGCGAACAGGGGGGAAATCAGCCCCAGCATTTT. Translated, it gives CASSEQGGNQPQHF.

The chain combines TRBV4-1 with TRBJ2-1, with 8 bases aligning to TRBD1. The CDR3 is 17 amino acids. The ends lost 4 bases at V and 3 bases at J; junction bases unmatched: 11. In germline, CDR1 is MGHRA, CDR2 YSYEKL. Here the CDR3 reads CASSRTTGTGLYNEQFF. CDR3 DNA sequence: TGCGCCAGCAGCCGGACTACCGGGACAGGTCTCTACAATGAGCAGTTCTTC.

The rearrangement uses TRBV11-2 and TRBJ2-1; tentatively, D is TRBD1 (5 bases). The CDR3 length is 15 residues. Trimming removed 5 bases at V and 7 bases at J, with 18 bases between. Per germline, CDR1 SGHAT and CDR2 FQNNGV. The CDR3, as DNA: TGTGCCAGCAGCCACGTGGGGCCGGAGCCGAATGAGCAGTTCTTC. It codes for CASSHVGPEPNEQFF.

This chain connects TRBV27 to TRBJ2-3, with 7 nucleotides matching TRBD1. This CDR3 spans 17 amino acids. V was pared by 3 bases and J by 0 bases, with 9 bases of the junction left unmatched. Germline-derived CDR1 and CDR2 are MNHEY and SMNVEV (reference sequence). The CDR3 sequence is CASSFLGQRTSTDTQYF. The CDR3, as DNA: TGTGCCAGCAGTTTCCTGGGACAGCGAACTAGCACAGATACGCAGTATTTT.

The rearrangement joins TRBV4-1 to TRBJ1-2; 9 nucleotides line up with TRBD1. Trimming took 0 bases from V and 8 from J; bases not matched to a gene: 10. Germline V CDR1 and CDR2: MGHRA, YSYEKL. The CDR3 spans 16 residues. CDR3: CASSQDRTGGRKGYTF. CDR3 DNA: TGCGCCAGCAGCCAAGACCGAACAGGGGGCAGGAAGGGCTACACCTTC.

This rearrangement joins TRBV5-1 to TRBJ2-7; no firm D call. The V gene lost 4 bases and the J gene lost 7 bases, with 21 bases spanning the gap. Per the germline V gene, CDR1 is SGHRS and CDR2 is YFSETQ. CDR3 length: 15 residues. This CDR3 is CASSALSDELREQYF. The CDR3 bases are TGCGCCAGCAGCGCCCTATCAGACGAATTGAGGGAGCAGTACTTC.

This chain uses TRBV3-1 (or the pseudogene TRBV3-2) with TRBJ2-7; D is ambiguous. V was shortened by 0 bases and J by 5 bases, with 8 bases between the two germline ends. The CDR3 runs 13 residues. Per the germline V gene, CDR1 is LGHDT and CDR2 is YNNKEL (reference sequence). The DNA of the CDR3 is TGTGCCAGCAGCCAAGATGAAGCCAACGAGCAGTACTTC. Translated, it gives CASSQDEANEQYF.

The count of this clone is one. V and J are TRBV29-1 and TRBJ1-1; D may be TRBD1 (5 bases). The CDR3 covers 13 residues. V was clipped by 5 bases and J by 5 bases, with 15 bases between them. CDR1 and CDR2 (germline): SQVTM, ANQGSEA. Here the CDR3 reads CSVYTPGGTEAFF. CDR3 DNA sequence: TGCAGCGTTTACACCCCGGGGGGGACTGAAGCTTTCTTT.

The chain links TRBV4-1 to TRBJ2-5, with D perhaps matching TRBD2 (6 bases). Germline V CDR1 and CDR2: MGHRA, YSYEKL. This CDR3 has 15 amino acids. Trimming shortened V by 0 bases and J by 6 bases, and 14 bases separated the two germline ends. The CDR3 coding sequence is TGCGCCAGCAGCCAAGATATCGGACTAACGAAGACCCAGTACTTC. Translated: CASSQDIGLTKTQYF.

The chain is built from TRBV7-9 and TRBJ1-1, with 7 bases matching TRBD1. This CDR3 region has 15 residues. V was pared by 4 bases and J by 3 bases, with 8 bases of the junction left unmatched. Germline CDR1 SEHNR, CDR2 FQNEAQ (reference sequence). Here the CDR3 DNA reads TGTGCCAGCAGCTATACAGGGGAGGAGGACACTGAAGCTTTCTTT. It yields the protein CASSYTGEEDTEAFF.

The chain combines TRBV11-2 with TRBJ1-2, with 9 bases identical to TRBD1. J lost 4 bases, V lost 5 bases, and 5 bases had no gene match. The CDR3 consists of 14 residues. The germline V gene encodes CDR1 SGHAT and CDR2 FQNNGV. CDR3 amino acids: CASSPGTGRYGYTF. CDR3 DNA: TGTGCCAGCAGCCCGGGGACAGGGCGCTATGGCTACACCTTC. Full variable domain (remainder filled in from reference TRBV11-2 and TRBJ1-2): EAGVAQSPRYKIIEKRQSVAFWCNPISGHATLYWYQQILGQGPKLLIQFQNNGVVDDSQLPKDRFSAERLKGVDSTLKIQPAKLEDSAVYLCASSPGTGRYGYTFGSGTRLTVV.

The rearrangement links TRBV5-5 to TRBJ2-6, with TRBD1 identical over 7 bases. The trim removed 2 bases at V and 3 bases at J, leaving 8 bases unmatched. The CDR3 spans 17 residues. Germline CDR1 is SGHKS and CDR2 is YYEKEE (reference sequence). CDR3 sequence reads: CASSLAGGYYGANVLTF. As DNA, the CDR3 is TGTGCCAGCAGCTTAGCAGGGGGTTATTATGGGGCCAACGTCCTGACTTTC.

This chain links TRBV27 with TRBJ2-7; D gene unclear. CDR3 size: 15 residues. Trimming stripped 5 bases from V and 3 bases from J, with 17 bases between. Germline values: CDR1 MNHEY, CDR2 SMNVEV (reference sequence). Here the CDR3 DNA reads TGTGCCAGCAGTCAGGAAAACAACCTTATCTACGAGCAGTACTTC. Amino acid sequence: CASSQENNLIYEQYF.

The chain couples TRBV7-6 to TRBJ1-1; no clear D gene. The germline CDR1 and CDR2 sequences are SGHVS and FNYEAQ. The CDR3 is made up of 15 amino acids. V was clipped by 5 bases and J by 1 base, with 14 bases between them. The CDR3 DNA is TGTGCCAGCAGCCCCCGGACTATGGGGAACACTGAAGCTTTCTTT. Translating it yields CASSPRTMGNTEAFF.